This entry lists 27 T cell receptor beta chains sequenced from one sample in a study of CD8 T cells in ankylosing spondylitis. Study-level findings and limits: It appeared that ankylosing spondylitis blood was characterized by a TCR beta motif of 8 or 9 highly homologous variants.

These receptors are not linked to any known antigen. TCRdb re-analysed the 5' RACE reads in MiXCR, keeping a single row per CDR3 protein. The sample records about 800,000 distinct CDR3 sequences, approximately 12% being singletons. Input material: blood, either unsorted or a sorted T cell fraction (not recorded which). Receptors originate from a male donor with ankylosing spondylitis.

This clonotype was observed many times. This chain uses TRBV20-1 with TRBJ1-1; D is unresolved. Germline V gene sequence: CDR1 DFQATT, CDR2 SNEGSKA (reference sequence). The CDR3 contains 12 residues. V lost 2 bases and J 1 base, leaving 5 bases between the germline ends. The CDR3 nucleotides are TGCAGTGCTAGACGAGCGAACACTGAAGCTTTCTTT. Encoded protein: CSARRANTEAFF.

This clonotype was detected only a few times. The V gene is TRBV12-3 or TRBV12-4, the J gene TRBJ1-5; 9 nucleotides match TRBD1. Trimming at V came to 6 bases and at J to 5 bases, leaving 8 bases not matched to a gene. CDR3 length: 15 residues. This CDR3 reads CASRAGTGRHQPQHF. CDR3 DNA sequence: TGTGCCAGCAGAGCCGGGACAGGGCGACATCAGCCCCAGCATTTT.

This chain links TRBV9 with TRBJ1-2; D gene ambiguous. Trimming left V 0 bases short and J 0 bases short, with 9 bases between. The CDR3 runs to 15 residues. Germline V CDR1 and CDR2: SGDLS, YYNGEE. For the CDR3, the DNA is TGTGCCAGCAGCGTAGAGGGCATTCCTAACTATGGCTACACCTTC. This codes for CASSVEGIPNYGYTF.

The V and J genes are TRBV24-1 and TRBJ2-3; 7 bases line up with TRBD1. Losses at the gene ends were 7 bases for V and 2 bases for J; bases not matched to a gene: 5. Germline-derived CDR1 and CDR2 are KGHDR and SFDVKD. This CDR3 is 14 amino acids long. CDR3 protein: CATSRTGYTDTQYF. In DNA, the CDR3 is TGTGCCACCAGCCGGACAGGATACACAGATACGCAGTATTTT.

The CDR3 region is CASISLAGGQVNGELFF. CDR3 coding DNA: TGTGCCAGCATCTCATTAGCGGGAGGCCAGGTTAACGGGGAGCTGTTTTTT. The rearrangement uses TRBV28 and TRBJ2-2; 10 bases map to TRBD2. With V trimmed by 7 bases and J by 7 bases, 15 bases remained unmatched. The CDR3 has 17 amino acids. Germline CDR1 MDHEN, CDR2 SYDVKM.

V and J are TRBV4-2 and TRBJ1-2; D might be TRBD1 (6 bases). V lost 0 bases, J lost 4 bases, and 12 bases lay in between. Germline V CDR1 and CDR2: LGHNA, YNFKEQ. The CDR3 spans 15 residues. CDR3 region: CASSQDTRGVYGYTF. CDR3 sequence (DNA): TGTGCCAGCAGCCAAGATACCAGGGGCGTCTATGGCTACACCTTC.

This clonotype was seen a handful of times. This chain uses TRBV12-3 or TRBV12-4 with TRBJ1-2; D uncertain. The CDR3 loop spans 12 amino acids. Trimming cost V 5 bases and J 3 bases, with 7 bases left between them. Here the CDR3 DNA reads TGTGCCAGCAGTCCCAAGGACTATGGCTACACCTTC. Amino acid sequence: CASSPKDYGYTF.

CDR3 nucleotide sequence: TGCGCCAGCAGCCCAACAGCCCAGGGGGCCTCAGATACGCAGTATTTT. This sequence encodes CASSPTAQGASDTQYF. The V gene is TRBV5-1, the J gene TRBJ2-3; 8 bases line up with TRBD1. Per germline, CDR1 SGHRS and CDR2 YFSETQ. The V gene end was trimmed by 4 bases and the J gene end by 4 bases; junction bases not matched to a gene: 11. The CDR3 sequence is 16 residues long.

The chain joins TRBV7-3 to TRBJ1-1; the D is unclear. CDR3 length: 13 amino acids. The V gene lost 0 bases and the J gene lost 6 bases, with 8 bases spanning the gap. The V gene's germline CDR1 is SGHTA and CDR2 FQGTGA. CDR3 residues: CASSLTGTAEAFF. As DNA, the CDR3 is TGTGCCAGCAGCTTAACGGGAACGGCTGAAGCTTTCTTT. The full variable domain, rest sourced from reference TRBV7-3 and TRBJ1-1, is GAGVSQTPSNKVTEKGKYVELRCDPISGHTALYWYRQSLGQGPEFLIYFQGTGAADDSGLPNDRFFAVRPEGSVSTLKIQRTERGDSAVYLCASSLTGTAEAFFGQGTRLTVV.

A note on this clonotype: The junction departs from germline at one end; a sequencing error may be responsible. The genes are TRBV7-7 and TRBJ2-3; TRBD1 matches at 7 bases. Per germline, CDR1 SSHAT and CDR2 FNYEAQ (reference sequence). The CDR3 contains 15 residues. The CDR3 spells CASSPGQPGTDTQYF. CDR3 nucleotides: TGTGCTAGCAGCCCGGGACAGCCAGGCACAGATACGCAGTATTTT.

The table lists this clonotype with a few counts. V gene TRBV20-1 combines with J gene TRBJ2-7; 7 nucleotides match TRBD1. Germline CDR1 DFQATT, CDR2 SNEGSKA (reference sequence). J gave up 5 bases and V 6 bases, and 16 bases lay outside the gene matches. The CDR3 loop spans 15 amino acids. The CDR3 protein is CSAPGPGGGSDEQYF. In DNA, the CDR3 is TGCAGTGCCCCCGGACCAGGGGGTGGAAGTGACGAGCAGTACTTC.

This chain links TRBV5-1 with TRBJ2-3, with 12 bases fitting TRBD1. The CDR3 sequence is 15 residues long. CDR1 is SGHRS and CDR2 is YFSETQ in the germline V gene. V dropped 4 bases and J dropped 7; count of bases not matched to a gene: 7. This chain's CDR3 is CASSLGTGGANTQYF. The DNA of the CDR3 is TGCGCCAGCAGCCTCGGGACAGGGGGCGCGAATACGCAGTATTTT.

The chain carries TRBV7-2 and TRBJ1-1, with D uncertain. Germline-derived CDR1 and CDR2 are SGHTA and FQGNSA. CDR3 length equals 15 residues. V lost 4 bases and J 0 bases, leaving 12 bases between the germline ends. CDR3 protein: CASSSSARMNTEAFF. CDR3 DNA sequence: TGTGCCAGCAGCTCGTCGGCCAGGATGAACACTGAAGCTTTCTTT.

This clonotype was seen only a few times. CDR3 nucleotide sequence: TGCAGTGCTAAAGGGCAGAAGCTTTCTTGGAATGAGCAGTTCTTC. Translated, it gives CSAKGQKLSWNEQFF. This chain uses TRBV20-1 with TRBJ2-1; D is ambiguous. Trimming stripped 4 bases from V and 7 bases from J, with 20 bases between. Germline CDR1 is DFQATT and CDR2 is SNEGSKA (reference sequence). The CDR3 length is 15 residues.

This clonotype came up many times. The rearrangement links TRBV18 to TRBJ2-7; 8 nucleotides line up with TRBD1. Germline loops: CDR1 KGHSH, CDR2 LQKENI. After removal of 6 bases from V and 2 bases from J, the junction contained 12 bases not matched to a gene. CDR3 length equals 16 residues. CDR3 in amino acids: CASSTRTGFVPYEQYF. As DNA, the CDR3 is TGTGCCAGCTCGACCCGGACAGGGTTTGTCCCCTACGAGCAGTACTTC.

V is TRBV19 and J is TRBJ2-5; TRBD2 is a possible D gene (5 bases). Germline V gives CDR1 LNHDA, CDR2 SQIVND (reference sequence). Trimming stripped 4 bases from V and 5 bases from J, with 14 bases between. The CDR3 is made up of 14 amino acids. CDR3 bases: TGTGCCAGTAGTAGAGGGATTTCGGGGGAGACCCAGTACTTC. This gives the protein CASSRGISGETQYF.

The rearrangement links TRBV4-1 to TRBJ1-4, with 7 bases lining up with TRBD1. The V segment lost 0 bases and the J segment 6 bases; nucleotides outside the gene matches: 4. CDR3 length equals 15 residues. Per the germline V gene, CDR1 is MGHRA and CDR2 is YSYEKL. The CDR3 spells CASSQEGTADEKLFF. The CDR3 DNA follows: TGCGCCAGCAGCCAAGAAGGGACAGCGGATGAAAAACTGTTTTTT.

Only a few counts were recorded for this clonotype. The genes are TRBV20-1 and TRBJ2-3; D is possibly TRBD1 (6 bases). This CDR3 contains 14 residues. Trimming removed 1 base at V and 6 bases at J, with 14 bases between. The V gene's germline CDR1 is DFQATT and CDR2 SNEGSKA (reference sequence). The DNA of the CDR3 is TGCAGTGCTAGAGTTCTGACAGGAGACGATACGCAGTATTTT. It translates to CSARVLTGDDTQYF.

This chain links TRBV20-1 with TRBJ1-1, with 7 positions matching TRBD1. With V trimmed by 6 bases and J by 6 bases, 13 bases remained unmatched. This CDR3 has 14 amino acids. Germline assignment: CDR1 DFQATT and CDR2 SNEGSKA (reference sequence). The CDR3 protein is CSASTTGAGAEAFF. Here the CDR3 DNA reads TGCAGTGCAAGTACCACAGGGGCGGGGGCTGAAGCTTTCTTT.

CDR3 nucleotides: TGCGCCAGCAGCTTGTACGGGCTCGGGGAGCAGTTCTTC. Protein product: CASSLYGLGEQFF. V usage is TRBV5-1 and J usage is TRBJ2-1; D is unclear. The germline gives CDR1 SGHRS, CDR2 YFSETQ. The CDR3 sequence is 13 residues long. The V end lost 1 base, the J end lost 10 bases, and 12 bases lay between the germline ends.

The chain couples TRBV25-1 to TRBJ1-2, with 9 bases that match TRBD1. V lost 5 bases, J lost 0 bases, and 4 bases stayed unmatched. The length of the CDR3 is 15 residues. Germline CDR1 and CDR2: MGHDK and SYGVNS. CDR3 residues: CASSQRQGANYGYTF. Here the CDR3 DNA reads TGTGCCAGCAGTCAAAGACAGGGGGCTAACTATGGCTACACCTTC.

The chain has TRBV5-1 and TRBJ1-5; unclear D gene. V was clipped by 4 bases and J by 5 bases, with 13 bases between them. The germline V gene encodes CDR1 SGHRS and CDR2 YFSETQ. This CDR3 contains 14 residues. The CDR3 is CASSLGLGDQPQHF. In DNA, the CDR3 is TGCGCCAGCAGCCTTGGACTGGGAGATCAGCCCCAGCATTTT.

This clonotype was seen only a few times. The chain combines TRBV20-1 with TRBJ1-5, with no clear D. Trimming removed 3 bases at V and 0 bases at J, with 9 bases between. This CDR3 spans 14 amino acids. Germline V gene lookup returns CDR1 DFQATT and CDR2 SNEGSKA (reference sequence). The CDR3 DNA reads TGCAGTGCTAGGGAAGGGAATAGCAATCAGCCCCAGCATTTT. It is translated as CSAREGNSNQPQHF.

This CDR3 is CASSLGDRGFTDTQYF. The CDR3 nucleotides are TGTGCCAGCAGCTTAGGCGACAGGGGATTCACAGATACGCAGTATTTT. V usage is TRBV11-2 and J usage is TRBJ2-3, with TRBD1 matching over 8 bases. Germline values: CDR1 SGHAT, CDR2 FQNNGV. V lost 1 base, J lost 2 bases, and 5 bases stayed unmatched. The CDR3 contains 16 residues.

Many counts were recorded for this clonotype. Relative to the germline gene, one junction end is altered; a read error may explain this. V usage is TRBV11-2 and J usage is TRBJ1-1; D unclear. CDR3 size: 14 residues. CDR1 SGHAT and CDR2 FQNNGV come from the germline V gene. The CDR3 reads CASSLEGRNTEAFF. For the CDR3, the DNA is TGCGCCAGCAGCTTGGAGGGCCGGAACACTGAAGCTTTCTTT.

This sequence joins TRBV10-3 and TRBJ2-5; D remains unclear. This CDR3 is built from 14 residues. Germline values: CDR1 ENHRY, CDR2 SYGVKD. V was shortened by 6 bases and J by 4 bases, with 15 bases between the two germline ends. CDR3 protein: CAISDDRAAETQYF. Written as DNA, the CDR3 is TGTGCCATCAGCGACGACCGTGCTGCAGAGACCCAGTACTTC.

The chain links TRBV11-2 to TRBJ2-7; maybe TRBD2 (6 bases). Germline values: CDR1 SGHAT, CDR2 FQNNGV. The CDR3 runs 14 residues. Between the trimmed V and J ends, which lost 3 bases and 2 bases, there was a span of 11 bases. In nucleotides, the CDR3 is TGTGCCAGCAGCTTCCTAGCGCCCGCCTACGAGCAGTACTTC. Amino acid sequence: CASSFLAPAYEQYF.